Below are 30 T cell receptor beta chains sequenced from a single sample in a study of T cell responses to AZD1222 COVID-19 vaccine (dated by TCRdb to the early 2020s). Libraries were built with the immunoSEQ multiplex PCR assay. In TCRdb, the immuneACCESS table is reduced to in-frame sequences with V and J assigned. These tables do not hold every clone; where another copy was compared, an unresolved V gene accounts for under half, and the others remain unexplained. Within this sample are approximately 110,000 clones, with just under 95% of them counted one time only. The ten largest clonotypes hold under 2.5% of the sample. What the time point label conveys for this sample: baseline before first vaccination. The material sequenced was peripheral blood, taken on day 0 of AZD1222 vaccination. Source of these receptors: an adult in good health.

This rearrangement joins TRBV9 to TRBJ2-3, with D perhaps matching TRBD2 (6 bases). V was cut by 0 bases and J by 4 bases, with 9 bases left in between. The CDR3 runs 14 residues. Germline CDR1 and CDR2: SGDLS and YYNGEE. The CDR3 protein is CASSVDGRADTQYF. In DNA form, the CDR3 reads TGTGCCAGCAGCGTAGACGGGAGAGCAGATACGCAGTATTTT. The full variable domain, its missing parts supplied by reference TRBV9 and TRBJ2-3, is DSGVTQTPKHLITATGQRVTLRCSPRSGDLSVYWYQQSLDQGLQFLIQYYNGEERAKGNILERFSAQQFPDLHSELNLSSLELGDSALYFCASSVDGRADTQYFGPGTRLTVL.

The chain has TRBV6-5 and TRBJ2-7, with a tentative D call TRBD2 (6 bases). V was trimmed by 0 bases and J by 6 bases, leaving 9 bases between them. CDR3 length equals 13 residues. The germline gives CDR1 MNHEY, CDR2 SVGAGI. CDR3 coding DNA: TGTGCCAGCAGTTACTCCGGGAGATTCGAGCAGTACTTC. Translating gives CASSYSGRFEQYF.

For the CDR3, the DNA is TGTGCCAGCAGCTTAAACCTCAACAATGAGCAGTTCTTC. Amino acid sequence: CASSLNLNNEQFF. The V gene is TRBV7-3, the J gene TRBJ2-1; unclear D gene. V gave up 1 base and J gave up 5 bases, with 6 bases separating them. The CDR3 sequence is 13 residues long. Germline V lookup: CDR1 SGHTA, CDR2 FQGTGA.

DNA for the CDR3: TGTGCCAGCAGAGACAGGATAACGAACACTGAAGCTTTCTTT. It encodes CASRDRITNTEAFF. The chain couples TRBV25-1 to TRBJ1-1, with a possible D match to TRBD1 (6 bases). Trimming stripped 6 bases from V and 1 base from J, with 12 bases between. The CDR3 length is 14 residues. Germline V gene lookup returns CDR1 MGHDK and CDR2 SYGVNS.

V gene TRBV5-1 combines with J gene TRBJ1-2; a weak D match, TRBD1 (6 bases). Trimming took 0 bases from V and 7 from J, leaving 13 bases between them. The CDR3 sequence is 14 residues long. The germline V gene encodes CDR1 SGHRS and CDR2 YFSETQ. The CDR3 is CASSLVAGERGYTF. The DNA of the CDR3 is TGCGCCAGCAGCTTGGTGGCAGGGGAACGTGGCTACACCTTC.

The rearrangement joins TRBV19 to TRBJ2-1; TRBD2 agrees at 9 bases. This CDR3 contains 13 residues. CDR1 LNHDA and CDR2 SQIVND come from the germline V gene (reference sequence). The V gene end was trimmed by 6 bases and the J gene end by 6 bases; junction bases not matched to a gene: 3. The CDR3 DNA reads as TGTGCCAGTAGGAGCGGGGGGCTCAATGAGCAGTTCTTC. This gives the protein CASRSGGLNEQFF.

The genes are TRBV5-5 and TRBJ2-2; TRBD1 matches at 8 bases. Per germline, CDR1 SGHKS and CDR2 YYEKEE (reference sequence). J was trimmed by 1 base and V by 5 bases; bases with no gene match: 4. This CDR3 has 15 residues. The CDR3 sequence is CASSLTGVNTGELFF. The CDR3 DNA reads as TGTGCCAGCAGTCTGACAGGGGTGAACACCGGGGAGCTGTTTTTT.

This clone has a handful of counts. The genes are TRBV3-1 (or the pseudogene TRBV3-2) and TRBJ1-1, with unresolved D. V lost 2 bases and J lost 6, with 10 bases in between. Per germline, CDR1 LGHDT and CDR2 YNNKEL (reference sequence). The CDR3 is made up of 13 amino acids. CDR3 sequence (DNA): TGTGCCAGCAGCCAATTGGCGGGTTCTGAAGCTTTCTTT. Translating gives CASSQLAGSEAFF.

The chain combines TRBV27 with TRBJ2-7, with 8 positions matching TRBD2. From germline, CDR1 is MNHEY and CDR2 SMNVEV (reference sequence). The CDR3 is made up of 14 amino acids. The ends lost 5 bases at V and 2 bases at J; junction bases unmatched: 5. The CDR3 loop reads CASSPSGLPYEQYF. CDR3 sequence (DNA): TGTGCCAGCAGTCCTAGCGGGCTGCCCTACGAGCAGTACTTC.

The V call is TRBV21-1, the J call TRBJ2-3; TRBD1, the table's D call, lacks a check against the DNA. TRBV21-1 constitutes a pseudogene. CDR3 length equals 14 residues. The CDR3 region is CATQFWATVGTQYF. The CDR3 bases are TGTGCCACCCAGTTTTGGGCCACCGTTGGTACGCAGTATTTT.

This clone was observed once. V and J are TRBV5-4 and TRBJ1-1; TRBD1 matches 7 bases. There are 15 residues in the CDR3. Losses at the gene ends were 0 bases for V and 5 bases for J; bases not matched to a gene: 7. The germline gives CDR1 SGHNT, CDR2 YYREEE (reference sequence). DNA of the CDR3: TGTGCCAGCAGCTTGGACAGGGACAGACGAACTGAAGCTTTCTTT. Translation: CASSLDRDRRTEAFF.

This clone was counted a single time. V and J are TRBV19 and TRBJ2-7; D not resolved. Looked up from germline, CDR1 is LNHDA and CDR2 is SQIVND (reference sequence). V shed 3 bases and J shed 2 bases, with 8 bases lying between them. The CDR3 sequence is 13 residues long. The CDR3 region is CASSMIAAYEQYF. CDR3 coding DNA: TGTGCCAGTAGTATGATTGCAGCCTACGAGCAGTACTTC.

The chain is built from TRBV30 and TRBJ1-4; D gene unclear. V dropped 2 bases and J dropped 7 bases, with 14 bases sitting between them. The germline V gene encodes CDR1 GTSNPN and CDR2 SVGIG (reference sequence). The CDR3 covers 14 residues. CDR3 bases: TGTGCCTGGAGTTTTGAACGGAAGATTGAAAAACTGTTTTTT. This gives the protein CAWSFERKIEKLFF.

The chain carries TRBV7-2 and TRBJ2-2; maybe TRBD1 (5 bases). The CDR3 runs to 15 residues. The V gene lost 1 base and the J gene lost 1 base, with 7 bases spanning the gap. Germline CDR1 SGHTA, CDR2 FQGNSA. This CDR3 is CASSLDRWNTGELFF. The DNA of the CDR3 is TGTGCCAGCAGCTTAGACAGGTGGAACACCGGGGAGCTGTTTTTT.

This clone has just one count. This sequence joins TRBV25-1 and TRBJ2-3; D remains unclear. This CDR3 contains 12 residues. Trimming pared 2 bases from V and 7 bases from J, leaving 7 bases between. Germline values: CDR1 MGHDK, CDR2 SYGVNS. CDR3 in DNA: TGTGCCAGCAGTGAAGTCAGTAATACGCAGTATTTT. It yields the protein CASSEVSNTQYF.

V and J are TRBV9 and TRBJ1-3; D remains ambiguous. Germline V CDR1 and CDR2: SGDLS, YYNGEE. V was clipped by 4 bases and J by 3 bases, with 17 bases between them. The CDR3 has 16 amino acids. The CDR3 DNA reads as TGTGCCAGCAGCCCCACCCCCGGAAGGGTTGGAAACACCATATATTTT. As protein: CASSPTPGRVGNTIYF.

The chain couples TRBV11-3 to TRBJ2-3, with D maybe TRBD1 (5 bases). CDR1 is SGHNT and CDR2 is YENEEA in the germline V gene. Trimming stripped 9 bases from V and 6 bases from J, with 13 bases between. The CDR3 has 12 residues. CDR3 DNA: TGTGCCAGTCAGGGTTTGATGGATACGCAGTATTTT. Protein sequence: CASQGLMDTQYF.

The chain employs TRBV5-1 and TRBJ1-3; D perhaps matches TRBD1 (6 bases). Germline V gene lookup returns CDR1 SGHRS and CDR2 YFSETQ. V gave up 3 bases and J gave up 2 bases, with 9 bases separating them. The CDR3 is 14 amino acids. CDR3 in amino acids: CASSSGGTGNTIYF. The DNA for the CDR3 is TGCGCCAGCAGCTCCGGGGGCACTGGAAACACCATATATTTT.

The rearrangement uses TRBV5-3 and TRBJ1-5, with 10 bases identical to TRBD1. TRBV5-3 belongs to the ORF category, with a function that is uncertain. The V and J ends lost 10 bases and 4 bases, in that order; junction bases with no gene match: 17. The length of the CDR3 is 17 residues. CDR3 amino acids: CALPGVRDRGRNQPQHF. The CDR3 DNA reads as TGTGCCCTGCCGGGAGTCCGGGACAGGGGCCGAAATCAGCCCCAGCATTTT.

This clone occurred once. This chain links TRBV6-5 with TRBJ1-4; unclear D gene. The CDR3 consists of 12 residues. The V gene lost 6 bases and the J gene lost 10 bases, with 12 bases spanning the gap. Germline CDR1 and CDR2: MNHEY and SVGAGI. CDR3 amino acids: CASSDPIGKLFF. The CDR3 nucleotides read TGTGCCAGCAGCGACCCCATCGGAAAACTGTTTTTT.

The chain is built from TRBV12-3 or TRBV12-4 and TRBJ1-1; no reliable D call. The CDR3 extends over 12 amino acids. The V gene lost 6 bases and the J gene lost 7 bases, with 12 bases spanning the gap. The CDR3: CASRFTGGEAFF. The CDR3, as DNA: TGTGCCAGCAGGTTTACTGGCGGTGAAGCTTTCTTT.

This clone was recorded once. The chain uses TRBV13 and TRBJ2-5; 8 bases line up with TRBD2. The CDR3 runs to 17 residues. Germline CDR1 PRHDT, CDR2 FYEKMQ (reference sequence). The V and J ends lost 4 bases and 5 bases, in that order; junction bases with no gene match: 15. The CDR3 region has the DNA TGTGCCAGCAGCTCCCGGGACGGGGGGGGCTCTGGCGAGACCCAGTACTTC. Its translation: CASSSRDGGGSGETQYF.

The CDR3 nucleotides read TGTGCCAGCAGGGATATTTTATTGAGCTCCTATAATTCACCCCTCCACTTT. This sequence encodes CASRDILLSSYNSPLHF. The chain employs TRBV7-7 and TRBJ1-6; D is unclear. Trimming removed 6 bases at V and 0 bases at J, with 15 bases between. Germline V gene sequence: CDR1 SSHAT, CDR2 FNYEAQ (reference sequence). The CDR3 is 17 residues long.

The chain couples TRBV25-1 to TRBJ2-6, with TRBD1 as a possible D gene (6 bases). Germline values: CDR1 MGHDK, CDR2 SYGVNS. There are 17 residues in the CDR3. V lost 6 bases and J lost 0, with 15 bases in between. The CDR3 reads CASSLSQGNSGANVLTF. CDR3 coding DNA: TGTGCCAGCAGCCTTTCGCAGGGGAACTCTGGGGCCAACGTCCTGACTTTC.

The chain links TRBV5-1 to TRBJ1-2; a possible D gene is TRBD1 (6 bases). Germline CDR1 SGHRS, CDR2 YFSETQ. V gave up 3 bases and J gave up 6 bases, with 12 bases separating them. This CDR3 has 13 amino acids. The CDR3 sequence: CASSSQGYDGYTF. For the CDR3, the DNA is TGCGCCAGCAGCTCACAGGGCTACGATGGCTACACCTTC. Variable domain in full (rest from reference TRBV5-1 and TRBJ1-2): KAGVTQTPRYLIKTRGQQVTLSCSPISGHRSVSWYQQTPGQGLQFLFEYFSETQRNKGNFPGRFSGRQFSNSRSEMNVSTLELGDSALYLCASSSQGYDGYTFGSGTRLTVV.

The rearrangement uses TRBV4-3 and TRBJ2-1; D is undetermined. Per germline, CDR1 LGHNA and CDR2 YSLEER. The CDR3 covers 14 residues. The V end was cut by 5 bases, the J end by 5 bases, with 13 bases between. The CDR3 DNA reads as TGCGCCAGCAGCTCCGGCAGATCGGACAATGAGCAGTTCTTC. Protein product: CASSSGRSDNEQFF.

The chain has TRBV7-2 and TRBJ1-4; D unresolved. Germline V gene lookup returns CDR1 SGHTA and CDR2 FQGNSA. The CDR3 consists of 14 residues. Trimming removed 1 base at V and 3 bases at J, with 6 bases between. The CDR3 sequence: CASSLEQSNEKLFF. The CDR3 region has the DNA TGTGCCAGCAGCTTAGAACAGTCTAATGAAAAACTGTTTTTT.

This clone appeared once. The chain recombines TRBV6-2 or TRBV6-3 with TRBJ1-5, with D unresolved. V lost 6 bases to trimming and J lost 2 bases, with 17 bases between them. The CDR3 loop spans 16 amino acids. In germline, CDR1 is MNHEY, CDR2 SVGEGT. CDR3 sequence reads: CASSQTRGTGNQPQHF. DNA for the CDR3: TGTGCCAGCAGCCAAACACGAGGTACTGGCAATCAGCCCCAGCATTTT.

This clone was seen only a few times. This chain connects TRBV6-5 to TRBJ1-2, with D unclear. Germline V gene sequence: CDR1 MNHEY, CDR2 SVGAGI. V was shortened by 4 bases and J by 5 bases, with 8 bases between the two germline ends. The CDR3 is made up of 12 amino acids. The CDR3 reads CASSSMTYGYTF. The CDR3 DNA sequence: TGTGCCAGCAGTTCGATGACTTATGGCTACACCTTC.

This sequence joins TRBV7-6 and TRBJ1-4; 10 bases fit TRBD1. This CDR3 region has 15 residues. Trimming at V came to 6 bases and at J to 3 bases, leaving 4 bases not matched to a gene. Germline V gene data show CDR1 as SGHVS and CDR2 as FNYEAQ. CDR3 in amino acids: CASSRQGAANEKLFF. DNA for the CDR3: TGTGCCAGCAGTCGACAGGGGGCAGCTAATGAAAAACTGTTTTTT.